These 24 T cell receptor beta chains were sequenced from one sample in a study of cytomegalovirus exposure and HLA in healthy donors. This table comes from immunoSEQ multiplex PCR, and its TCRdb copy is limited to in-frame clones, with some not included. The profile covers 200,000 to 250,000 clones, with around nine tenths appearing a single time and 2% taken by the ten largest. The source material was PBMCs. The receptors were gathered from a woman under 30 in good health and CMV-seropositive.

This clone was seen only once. The CDR3 DNA reads as TGTGCCAGCAGCCCCCGGACAGGGAGCTCCTACGAGCAGTACTTC. Translating it yields CASSPRTGSSYEQYF. The chain has TRBV11-2 and TRBJ2-7, with TRBD1 identical over 8 bases. The V gene's germline CDR1 is SGHAT and CDR2 FQNNGV. This CDR3 has 15 residues. Trimming took 5 bases from V and 0 from J; bases not matched to a gene: 6.

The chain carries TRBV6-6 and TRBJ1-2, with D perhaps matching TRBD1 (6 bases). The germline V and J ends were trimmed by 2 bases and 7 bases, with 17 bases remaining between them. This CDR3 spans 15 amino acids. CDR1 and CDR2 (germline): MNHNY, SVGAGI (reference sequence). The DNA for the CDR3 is TGTGCCAGCAGTTACACTGTCGGGACATCGGTTGGCTACACCTTC. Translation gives CASSYTVGTSVGYTF.

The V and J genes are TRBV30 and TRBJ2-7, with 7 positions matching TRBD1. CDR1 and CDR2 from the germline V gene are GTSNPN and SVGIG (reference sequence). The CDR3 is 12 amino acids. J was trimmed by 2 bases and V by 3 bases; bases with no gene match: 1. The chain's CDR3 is CAWRDRTYEQYF. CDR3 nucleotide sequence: TGTGCCTGGAGGGACAGGACCTACGAGCAGTACTTC.

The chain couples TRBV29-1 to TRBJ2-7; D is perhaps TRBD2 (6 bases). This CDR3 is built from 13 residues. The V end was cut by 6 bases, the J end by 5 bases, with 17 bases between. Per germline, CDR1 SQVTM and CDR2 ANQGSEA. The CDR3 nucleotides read TGCAGCGTGGTGCGAAGTGGAGGGGACGAGCAGTACTTC. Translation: CSVVRSGGDEQYF.

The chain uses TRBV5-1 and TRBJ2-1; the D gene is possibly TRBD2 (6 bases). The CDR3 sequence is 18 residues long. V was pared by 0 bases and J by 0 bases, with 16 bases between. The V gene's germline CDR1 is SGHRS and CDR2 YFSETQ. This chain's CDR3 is CASSLAWGELSSYNEQFF. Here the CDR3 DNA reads TGCGCCAGCAGCTTGGCTTGGGGGGAGTTAAGCTCCTACAATGAGCAGTTCTTC.

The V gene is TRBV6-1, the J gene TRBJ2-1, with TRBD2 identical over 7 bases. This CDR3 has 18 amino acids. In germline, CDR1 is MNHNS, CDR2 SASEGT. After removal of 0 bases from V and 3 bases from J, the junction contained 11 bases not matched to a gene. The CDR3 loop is CASSEAGRSGGDYNEQFF. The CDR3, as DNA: TGTGCCAGCAGTGAAGCCGGCCGATCGGGAGGCGACTACAATGAGCAGTTCTTC.

In DNA, the CDR3 is TGCGCCAGCAGCTTTGCGGGCAGGGGGTCTCCTGGGGCCCAGTACTTC. Encoded protein: CASSFAGRGSPGAQYF. The chain links TRBV5-1 to TRBJ2-5, with 7 bases that match TRBD1. The trim removed 2 bases at V and 9 bases at J, leaving 16 bases unmatched. The length of the CDR3 is 16 residues. Germline V CDR1 and CDR2: SGHRS, YFSETQ. Based on the CDR3 plus reference TRBV5-1 and TRBJ2-5, the full variable domain is KAGVTQTPRYLIKTRGQQVTLSCSPISGHRSVSWYQQTPGQGLQFLFEYFSETQRNKGNFPGRFSGRQFSNSRSEMNVSTLELGDSALYLCASSFAGRGSPGAQYFGPGTRLLVL.

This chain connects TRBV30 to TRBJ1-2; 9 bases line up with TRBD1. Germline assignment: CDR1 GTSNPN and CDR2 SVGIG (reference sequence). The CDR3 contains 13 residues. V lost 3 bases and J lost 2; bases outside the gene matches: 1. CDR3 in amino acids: CAWRQGANYGYTF. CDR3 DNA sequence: TGTGCCTGGAGACAGGGGGCGAACTATGGCTACACCTTC.

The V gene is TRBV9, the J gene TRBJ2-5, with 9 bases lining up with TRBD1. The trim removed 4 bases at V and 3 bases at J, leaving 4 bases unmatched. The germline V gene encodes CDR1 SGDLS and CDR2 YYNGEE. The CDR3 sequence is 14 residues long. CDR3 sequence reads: CASSPGQGKETQYF. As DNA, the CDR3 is TGTGCCAGCAGCCCTGGACAGGGGAAAGAGACCCAGTACTTC.

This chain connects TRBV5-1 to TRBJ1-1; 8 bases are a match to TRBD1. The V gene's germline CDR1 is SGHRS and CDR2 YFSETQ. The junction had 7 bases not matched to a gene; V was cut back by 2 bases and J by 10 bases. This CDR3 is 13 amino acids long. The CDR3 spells CASSLEDRVVAFF. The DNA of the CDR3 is TGCGCCAGCAGCTTAGAGGACAGGGTGGTAGCTTTCTTT. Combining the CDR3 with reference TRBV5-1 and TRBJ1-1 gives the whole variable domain KAGVTQTPRYLIKTRGQQVTLSCSPISGHRSVSWYQQTPGQGLQFLFEYFSETQRNKGNFPGRFSGRQFSNSRSEMNVSTLELGDSALYLCASSLEDRVVAFFGQGTRLTVV.

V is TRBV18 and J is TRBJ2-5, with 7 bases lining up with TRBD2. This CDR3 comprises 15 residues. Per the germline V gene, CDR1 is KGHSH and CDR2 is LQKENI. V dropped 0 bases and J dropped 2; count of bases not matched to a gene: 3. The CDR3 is CASSPPKGLQETQYF. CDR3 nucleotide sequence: TGTGCCAGCTCACCACCGAAGGGACTACAAGAGACCCAGTACTTC. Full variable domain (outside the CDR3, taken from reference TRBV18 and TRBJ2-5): NAGVMQNPRHLVRRRGQEARLRCSPMKGHSHVYWYRQLPEEGLKFMVYLQKENIIDESGMPKERFSAEFPKEGPSILRIQQVVRGDSAAYFCASSPPKGLQETQYFGPGTRLLVL.

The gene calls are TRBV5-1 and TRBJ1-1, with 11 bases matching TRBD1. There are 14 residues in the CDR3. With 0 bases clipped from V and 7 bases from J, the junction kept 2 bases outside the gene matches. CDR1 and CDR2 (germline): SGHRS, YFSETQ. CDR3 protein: CASSLVGQGDEAFF. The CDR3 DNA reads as TGCGCCAGCAGCTTGGTGGGACAGGGGGATGAAGCTTTCTTT.

CDR3 nucleotide sequence: TGTGCCATAGGGACAGGGGGGGGCAATCAGCCCCAGCATTTT. This translates into CAIGTGGGNQPQHF. The gene calls are TRBV10-3 and TRBJ1-5; the match to TRBD1 covers 11 bases. The CDR3 has 14 residues. Per the germline V gene, CDR1 is ENHRY and CDR2 is SYGVKD. Germline trimming cut 9 bases from V and 2 bases from J; bases unmatched to any gene: 3.

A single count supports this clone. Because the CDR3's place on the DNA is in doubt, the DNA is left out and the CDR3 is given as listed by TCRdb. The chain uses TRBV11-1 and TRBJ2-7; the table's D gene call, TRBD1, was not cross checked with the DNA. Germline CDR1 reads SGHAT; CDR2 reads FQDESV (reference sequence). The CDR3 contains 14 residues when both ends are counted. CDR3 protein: CASSFGPGGIEQYF.

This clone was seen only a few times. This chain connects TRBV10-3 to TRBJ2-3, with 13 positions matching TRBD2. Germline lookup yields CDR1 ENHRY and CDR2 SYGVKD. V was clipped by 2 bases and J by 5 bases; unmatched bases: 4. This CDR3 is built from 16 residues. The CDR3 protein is CAISEGTSGNRDTQYF. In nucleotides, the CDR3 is TGTGCCATCAGTGAGGGGACTAGCGGGAACCGAGATACGCAGTATTTT.

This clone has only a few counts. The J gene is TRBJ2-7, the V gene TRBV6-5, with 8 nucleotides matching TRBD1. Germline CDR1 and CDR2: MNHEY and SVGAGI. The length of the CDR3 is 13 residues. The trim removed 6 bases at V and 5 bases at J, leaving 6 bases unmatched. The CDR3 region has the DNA TGTGCCAGCAGCCCGGCAGGGGGCGACGAGCAGTACTTC. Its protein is CASSPAGGDEQYF.

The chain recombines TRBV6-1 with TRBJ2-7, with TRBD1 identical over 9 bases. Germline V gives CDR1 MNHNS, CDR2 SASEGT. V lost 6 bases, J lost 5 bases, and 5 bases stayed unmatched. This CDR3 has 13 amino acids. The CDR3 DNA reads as TGTGCCAGCAGCCGGGACAGGGACGACGAGCAGTACTTC. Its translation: CASSRDRDDEQYF.

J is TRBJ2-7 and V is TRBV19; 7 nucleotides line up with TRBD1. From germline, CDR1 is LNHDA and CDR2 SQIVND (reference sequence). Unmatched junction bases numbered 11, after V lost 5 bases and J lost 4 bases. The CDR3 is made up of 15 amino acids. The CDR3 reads CASSYDTGVSYEQYF. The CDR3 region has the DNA TGTGCCAGTAGTTATGACACAGGGGTGAGTTACGAGCAGTACTTC.

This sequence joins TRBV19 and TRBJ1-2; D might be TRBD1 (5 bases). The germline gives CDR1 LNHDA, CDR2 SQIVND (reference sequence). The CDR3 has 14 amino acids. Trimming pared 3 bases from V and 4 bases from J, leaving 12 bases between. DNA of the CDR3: TGTGCCAGTAGTATGGGCAGGGTGAGCTATGGCTACACCTTC. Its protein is CASSMGRVSYGYTF.

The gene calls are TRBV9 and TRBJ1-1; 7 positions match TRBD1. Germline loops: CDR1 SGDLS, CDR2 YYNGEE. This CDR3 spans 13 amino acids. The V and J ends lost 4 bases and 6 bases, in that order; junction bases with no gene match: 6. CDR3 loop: CASSPKGASEAFF. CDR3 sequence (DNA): TGTGCCAGCAGCCCGAAGGGGGCATCTGAAGCTTTCTTT.

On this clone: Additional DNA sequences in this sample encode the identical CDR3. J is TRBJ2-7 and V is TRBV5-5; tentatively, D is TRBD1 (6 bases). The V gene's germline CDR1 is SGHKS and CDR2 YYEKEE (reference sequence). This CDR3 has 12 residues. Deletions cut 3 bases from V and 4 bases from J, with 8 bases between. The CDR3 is CASSSQGYEQYF. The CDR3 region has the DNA TGTGCCAGCAGCTCACAGGGTTACGAGCAGTACTTC. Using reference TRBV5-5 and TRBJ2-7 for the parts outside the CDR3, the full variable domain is DAGVTQSPTHLIKTRGQQVTLRCSPISGHKSVSWYQQVLGQGPQFIFQYYEKEERGRGNFPDRFSARQFPNYSSELNVNALLLGDSALYLCASSSQGYEQYFGPGTRLTVT.

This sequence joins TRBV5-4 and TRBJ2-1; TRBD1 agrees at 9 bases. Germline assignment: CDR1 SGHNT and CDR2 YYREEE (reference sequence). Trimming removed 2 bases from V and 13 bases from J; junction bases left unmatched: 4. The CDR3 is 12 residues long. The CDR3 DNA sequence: TGTGCCAGCAGCTTCGGGACAGGGCGCCAGTTCTTC. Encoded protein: CASSFGTGRQFF.

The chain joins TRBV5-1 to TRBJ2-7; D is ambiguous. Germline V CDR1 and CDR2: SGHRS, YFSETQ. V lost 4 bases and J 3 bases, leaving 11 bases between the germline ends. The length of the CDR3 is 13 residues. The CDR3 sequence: CASSQNDNYEQYF. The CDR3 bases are TGCGCCAGCAGCCAGAACGACAACTACGAGCAGTACTTC.

The DNA for the CDR3 is TGTGCCATCAGTGAGTCGACTAGCGGGAGCGGAGAAGAGACCCAGTACTTC. The encoded protein is CAISESTSGSGEETQYF. The J gene is TRBJ2-5, the V gene TRBV10-3, with 12 bases lining up with TRBD2. The J segment lost 3 bases and the V segment lost 0 bases, leaving 5 bases of the junction unmatched. The CDR3 contains 17 residues. Germline lookup yields CDR1 ENHRY and CDR2 SYGVKD.